This TCR beta chain was captured in a study of blood T cell repertoires in COVID-19. Across the whole study: Sources were T cells, B-cell-depleted T cells, or PBMCs; the material itself was cDNA or gDNA.

Generated by immunoSEQ multiplex PCR, the TCRdb table keeps only in-frame clones and is missing some. The table records about 140,000 clones, more than 85% of them present only once. This clonotype originated in a human donor in a cohort sampled during active COVID-19. The specimen was peripheral blood.

CDR3 protein: CASSPSGTQIPNYGYTF. CDR3 coding DNA: TGTGCCAGTAGTCCCTCCGGGACACAGATCCCTAACTATGGCTACACCTTC. The chain joins TRBV19 to TRBJ1-2; weak D call: TRBD1 (6 bases). Germline CDR1 and CDR2: LNHDA and SQIVND (reference sequence). V shed 5 bases and J shed 0 bases, with 19 bases lying between them. The CDR3 runs 17 residues.